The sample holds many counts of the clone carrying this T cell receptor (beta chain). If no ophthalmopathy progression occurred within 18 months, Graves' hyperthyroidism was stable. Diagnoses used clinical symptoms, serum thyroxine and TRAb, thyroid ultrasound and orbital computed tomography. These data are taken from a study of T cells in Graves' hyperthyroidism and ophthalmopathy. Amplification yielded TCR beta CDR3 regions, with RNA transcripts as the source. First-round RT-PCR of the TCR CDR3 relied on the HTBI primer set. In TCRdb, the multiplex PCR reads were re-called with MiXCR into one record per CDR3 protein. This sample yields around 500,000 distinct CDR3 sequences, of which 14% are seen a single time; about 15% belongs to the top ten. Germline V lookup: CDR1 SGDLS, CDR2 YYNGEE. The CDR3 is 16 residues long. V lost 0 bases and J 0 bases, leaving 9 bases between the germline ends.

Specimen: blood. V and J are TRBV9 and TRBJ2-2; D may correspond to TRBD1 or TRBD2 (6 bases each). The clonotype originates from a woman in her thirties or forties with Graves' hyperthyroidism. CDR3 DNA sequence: TGTGCCAGCAGCGTAGAGGGGGGAGCGAACACCGGGGAGCTGTTTTTT. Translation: CASSVEGGANTGELFF.